This is a list of T cell receptor beta chains from one sample in a study of T cells in Graves' hyperthyroidism and ophthalmopathy. TCRdb re-called the multiplex PCR reads through MiXCR, storing one row per CDR3 protein. The table shows over 500,000 distinct CDR3 sequences, with 17% occurring only once. The sequenced material came from blood. These TCRs come from a young woman with Graves' ophthalmopathy. The CDR3 runs from the conserved cysteine through the conserved F or W. A D gene is named only where the DNA matches it firmly. Size values are once, few and many counts, or a class for expanded clones, and some rows have none.

size: many
J: TRBJ1-1
D: TRBD1
V: TRBV5-8
CDR3: CASSFGGTGGTEAFF
DNA: TGTGCCAGCAGCTTTGGAGGGACAGGGGGTACTGAAGCTTTCTTT

size: many
J: TRBJ1-2
D: NA
V: TRBV20-1
CDR3: CSARPRGQISNYGYTF
DNA: TGCAGTGCTAGACCCCGAGGACAGATCTCTAACTATGGCTACACCTTC

size: few
J: TRBJ1-1
D: NA
V: TRBV6-1
CDR3: CASTLSLGKNTEAFF
DNA: TGTGCCAGCACCCTCTCTTTAGGCAAGAACACTGAAGCTTTCTTT

size: many
J: TRBJ2-7
D: NA
V: TRBV28
CDR3: CASSLYRPSSYEQYF
DNA: TGTGCCAGCAGTTTATACAGGCCCAGCTCCTACGAGCAGTACTTC

size: NA
J: TRBJ2-7
D: TRBD2
V: TRBV28
CDR3: CASSVREGTYEQYF
DNA: TGTGCCAGCAGCGTACGGGAGGGGACCTACGAGCAGTACTTC

size: few
J: TRBJ2-1
D: TRBD2
V: TRBV4-1
CDR3: CASRPPSGVEQFF
DNA: TGCGCCAGCAGACCGCCCAGCGGGGTCGAGCAGTTCTTC

size: many
J: TRBJ1-5
D: NA
V: TRBV2
CDR3: CASKKDESNQPQHF
DNA: TGTGCCAGCAAGAAGGACGAGTCGAATCAGCCCCAGCATTTT

size: NA
J: TRBJ2-1
D: TRBD1
V: TRBV24-1
CDR3: CATGGQGRSYNEQFF
DNA: TGTGCCACCGGGGGACAGGGCAGATCCTACAATGAGCAGTTCTTC

size: few
J: TRBJ2-1
D: TRBD2
V: TRBV19
CDR3: CASSTWTSPYNEQFF
DNA: TGTGCCAGTAGTACTTGGACTAGCCCTTACAATGAGCAGTTCTTC

size: NA
J: TRBJ1-5
D: NA
V: TRBV6-2/TRBV6-3
CDR3: CASSYGEGLQPQHF
DNA: TGTGCCAGCAGTTACGGAGAGGGTTTACAGCCCCAGCATTTT

size: many
J: TRBJ2-5
D: NA
V: TRBV7-3
CDR3: CASSRGGRGETQYF
DNA: TGTGCCAGCAGCCGCGGGGGCCGTGGGGAGACCCAGTACTTC

size: NA
J: TRBJ2-7
D: NA
V: TRBV27
CDR3: CASGGTPLEQYF
DNA: TGTGCCAGCGGTGGGACTCCCCTCGAGCAGTACTTC

size: NA
J: TRBJ1-2
D: NA
V: TRBV15
CDR3: CATSRDPPYSSGYTF
DNA: TGTGCCACCAGCAGAGATCCCCCATATTCAAGTGGCTACACCTTC

size: NA
J: TRBJ1-2
D: NA
V: TRBV20-1
CDR3: CSAIRETYGYTF
DNA: TGCAGTGCTATCCGGGAGACCTATGGCTACACCTTC

size: many
J: TRBJ2-5
D: TRBD2
V: TRBV28
CDR3: CASSNNLAGGQETQYF
DNA: TGTGCCAGCAGCAACAACCTAGCGGGGGGACAAGAGACCCAGTACTTC